These 8 T cell receptor beta chains share one sample of origin, sequenced in a study of identifying expanded T cells in peripheral blood. The method was immunoSEQ multiplex PCR; TCRdb's version includes in-frame clones alone and lacks a portion of them. The table records around 81,000 clones, roughly 85% of them present only once. Sequences were obtained from blood. The receptor source for this set is a person between 18 and 69 years old in good health.

The chain recombines TRBV4-3 with TRBJ1-2, with 8 nucleotides matching TRBD1. Unmatched junction bases numbered 4, after V lost 2 bases and J lost 2 bases. The CDR3 contains 15 residues. In germline, CDR1 is LGHNA, CDR2 YSLEER. CDR3 DNA sequence: TGCGCCAGCAGCCAACGGACAGGGTCAAACTATGGCTACACCTTC. Protein: CASSQRTGSNYGYTF.

The chain employs TRBV7-2 and TRBJ1-4; 7 bases map to TRBD1. V lost 1 base and J lost 4; bases outside the gene matches: 3. The CDR3 runs to 15 residues. CDR1 is SGHTA, CDR2 FQGNSA, per germline. The CDR3 DNA follows: TGTGCCAGCAGCTTAGGGACAGGCTATAATGAAAAACTGTTTTTT. Its protein is CASSLGTGYNEKLFF.

The V call is TRBV19, the J call TRBJ1-1, with TRBD1 as a possible D gene (6 bases). V lost 6 bases to trimming and J lost 3 bases, with 14 bases between them. Germline V gives CDR1 LNHDA, CDR2 SQIVND (reference sequence). This CDR3 spans 14 amino acids. CDR3 loop: CASSLRGGDTEAFF. The CDR3 DNA reads as TGTGCCAGTAGCCTTAGGGGGGGGGACACTGAAGCTTTCTTT.

DNA for the CDR3: TGCGCCAGCAGCCGGACGGTACAAGGCCCTATATCACCCCTCCACTTT. Its translation: CASSRTVQGPISPLHF. J is TRBJ1-6 and V is TRBV4-3; D is uncertain. The CDR3 loop spans 16 amino acids. Trimming cost V 4 bases and J 10 bases, with 20 bases left between them. Per the germline V gene, CDR1 is LGHNA and CDR2 is YSLEER.

V and J are TRBV19 and TRBJ2-2, with 7 positions matching TRBD2. The V gene's germline CDR1 is LNHDA and CDR2 SQIVND (reference sequence). V lost 5 bases and J lost 8; bases outside the gene matches: 11. CDR3 length: 15 amino acids. The CDR3 DNA reads TGTGCCAGTAGTCCCCCGCTTGGGAGGGCGGGGGAGCTGTTTTTT. Protein product: CASSPPLGRAGELFF.

This clone has just one count. This chain uses TRBV25-1 with TRBJ1-4; 9 nucleotides match TRBD1. Looked up from germline, CDR1 is MGHDK and CDR2 is SYGVNS. This CDR3 region has 15 residues. V lost 9 bases to trimming and J lost 0 bases; unmatched junction nucleotides: 5. CDR3 residues: CASGQGYATNEKLFF. CDR3 bases: TGTGCCAGTGGACAGGGGTACGCAACTAATGAAAAACTGTTTTTT.

This sequence joins TRBV7-2 and TRBJ2-1; possible D gene TRBD1, 5 bases. The CDR3 sequence is 12 residues long. V lost 3 bases and J lost 10, with 10 bases in between. Germline V gene lookup returns CDR1 SGHTA and CDR2 FQGNSA. Here the CDR3 DNA reads TGTGCCAGCAGCTTGGGGCTGGGCGAGCAGTTCTTC. As protein: CASSLGLGEQFF.

The chain recombines TRBV6-5 with TRBJ1-2; D ambiguous. CDR3 length: 14 residues. V was cut by 4 bases and J by 2 bases, with 11 bases left in between. Germline CDR1 is MNHEY and CDR2 is SVGAGI. CDR3 residues: CASSFLIENYGYTF. In DNA, the CDR3 is TGTGCCAGCAGTTTCCTCATCGAGAACTATGGCTACACCTTC.